This T cell receptor (beta chain) was profiled in a study of cytomegalovirus exposure and HLA in healthy donors. The CDR3 consists of 16 residues. Trimming cost V 3 bases and J 4 bases, with 15 bases left between them. CDR1 is LNHNV, CDR2 YYDKDF, per germline (reference sequence). The PCR was carried out with 60 Vbeta primers and 13 Jbeta primers. Sequencing used immunoSEQ multiplex PCR; TCRdb keeps in-frame clones, though not all of them. This sample's clone table lists around 150,000 clones. Source material: PBMCs. The chain joins TRBV15 to TRBJ1-4; maybe TRBD1 (6 bases). The sequence derives from a man aged 30 to 39 in good health and CMV-seronegative. The CDR3 protein is CATSSRYREINEKLFF. The CDR3 bases are TGTGCCACCAGCAGTCGCTACAGGGAAATTAATGAAAAACTGTTTTTT. Filled out from reference TRBV15 and TRBJ1-4, the complete variable domain reads DAMVIQNPRYQVTQFGKPVTLSCSQTLNHNVMYWYQQKSSQAPKLLFHYYDKDFNNEADTPDNFQSRRPNTSFCFLDIRSPGLGDTAMYLCATSSRYREINEKLFFGSGTQLSVL.